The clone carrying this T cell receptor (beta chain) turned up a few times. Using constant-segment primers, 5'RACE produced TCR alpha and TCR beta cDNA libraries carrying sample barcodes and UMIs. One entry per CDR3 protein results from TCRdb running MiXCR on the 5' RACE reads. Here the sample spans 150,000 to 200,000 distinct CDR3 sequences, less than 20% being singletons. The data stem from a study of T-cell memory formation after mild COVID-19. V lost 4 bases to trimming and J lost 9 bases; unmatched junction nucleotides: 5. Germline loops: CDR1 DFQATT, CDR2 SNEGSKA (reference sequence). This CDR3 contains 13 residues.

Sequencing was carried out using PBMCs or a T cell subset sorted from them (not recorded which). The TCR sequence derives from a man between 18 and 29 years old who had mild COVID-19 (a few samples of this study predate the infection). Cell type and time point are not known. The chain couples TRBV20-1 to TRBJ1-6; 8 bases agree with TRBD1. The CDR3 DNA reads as TGCAGTGCTAAGACAGGGGAGTCTTCACCCCTCCACTTT. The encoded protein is CSAKTGESSPLHF.